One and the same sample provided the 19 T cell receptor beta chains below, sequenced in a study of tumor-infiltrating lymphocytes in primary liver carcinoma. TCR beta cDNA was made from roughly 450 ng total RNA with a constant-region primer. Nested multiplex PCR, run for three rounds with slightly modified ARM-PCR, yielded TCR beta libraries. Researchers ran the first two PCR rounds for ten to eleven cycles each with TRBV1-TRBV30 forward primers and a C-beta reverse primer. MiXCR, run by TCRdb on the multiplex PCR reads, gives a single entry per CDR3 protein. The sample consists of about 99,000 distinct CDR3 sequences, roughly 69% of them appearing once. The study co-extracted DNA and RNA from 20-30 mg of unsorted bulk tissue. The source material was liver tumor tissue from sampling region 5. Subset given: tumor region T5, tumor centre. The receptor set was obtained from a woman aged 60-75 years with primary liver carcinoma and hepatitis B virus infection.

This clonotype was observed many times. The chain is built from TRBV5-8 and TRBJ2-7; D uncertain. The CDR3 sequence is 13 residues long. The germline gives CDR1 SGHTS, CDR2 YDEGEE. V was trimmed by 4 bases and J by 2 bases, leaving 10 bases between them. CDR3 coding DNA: TGTGCCAGCAGCCGACTTGTTCCCTACGAGCAGTACTTC. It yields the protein CASSRLVPYEQYF.

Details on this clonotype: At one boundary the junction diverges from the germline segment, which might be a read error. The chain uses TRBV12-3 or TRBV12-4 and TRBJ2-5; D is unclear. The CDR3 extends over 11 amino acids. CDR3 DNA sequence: TGTTCCAGCAGATTTCAAGAGACCCAATACTTC. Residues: CSSRFQETQYF.

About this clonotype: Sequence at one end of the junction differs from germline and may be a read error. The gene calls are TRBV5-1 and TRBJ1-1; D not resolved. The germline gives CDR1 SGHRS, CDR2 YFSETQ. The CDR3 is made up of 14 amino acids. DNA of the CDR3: TGCGCCAGCAGTCTCATCGGGGTGAACACTGAAACTTTCTTT. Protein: CASSLIGVNTETFF. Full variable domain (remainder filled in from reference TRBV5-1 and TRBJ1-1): KAGVTQTPRYLIKTRGQQVTLSCSPISGHRSVSWYQQTPGQGLQFLFEYFSETQRNKGNFPGRFSGRQFSNSRSEMNVSTLELGDSALYLCASSLIGVNTETFFGQGTRLTVV.

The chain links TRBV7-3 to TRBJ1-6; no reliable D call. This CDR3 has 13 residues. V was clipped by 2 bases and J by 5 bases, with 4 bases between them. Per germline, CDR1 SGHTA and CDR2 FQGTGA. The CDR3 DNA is TGTGCCAGCAGCTTAGGCGATAATTCACCCCTCCACTTT. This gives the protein CASSLGDNSPLHF.

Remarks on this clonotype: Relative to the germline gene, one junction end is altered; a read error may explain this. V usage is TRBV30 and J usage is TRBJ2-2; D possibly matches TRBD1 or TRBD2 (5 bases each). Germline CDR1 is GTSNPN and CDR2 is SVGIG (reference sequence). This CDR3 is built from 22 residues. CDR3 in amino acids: CAWCVKGIPGRPPRANTGELFF. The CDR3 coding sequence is TGTGCCTGGTGTGTAAAAGGGATCCCGGGACGTCCCCCTAGGGCGAACACCGGGGAGCTATTTTTT.

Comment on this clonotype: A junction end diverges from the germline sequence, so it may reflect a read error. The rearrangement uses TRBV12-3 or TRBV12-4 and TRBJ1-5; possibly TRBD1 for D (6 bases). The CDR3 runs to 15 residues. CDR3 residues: CAGSMNREQDQPQHF. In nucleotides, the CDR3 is TGTGCCGGCAGTATGAACAGGGAGCAAGATCAGCCCCAGCATTTT.

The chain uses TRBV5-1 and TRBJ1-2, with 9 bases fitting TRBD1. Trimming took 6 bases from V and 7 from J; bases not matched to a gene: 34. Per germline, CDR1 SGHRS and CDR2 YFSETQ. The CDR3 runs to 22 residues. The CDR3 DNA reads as TGCGCCAGCAACCACAACCGGGTTGGGGCTCTCCAACCGGGACAGGGTATTGGTGGCTACACCTTC. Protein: CASNHNRVGALQPGQGIGGYTF.

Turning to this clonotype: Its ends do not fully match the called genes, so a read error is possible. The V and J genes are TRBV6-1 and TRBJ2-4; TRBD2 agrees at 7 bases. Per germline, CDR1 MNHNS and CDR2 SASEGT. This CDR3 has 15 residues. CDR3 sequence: CSSSEVGGSLNIQYF. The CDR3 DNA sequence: TGTTCCAGCAGTGAAGTCGGCGGGAGCTTGAACATACAGTACTTC.

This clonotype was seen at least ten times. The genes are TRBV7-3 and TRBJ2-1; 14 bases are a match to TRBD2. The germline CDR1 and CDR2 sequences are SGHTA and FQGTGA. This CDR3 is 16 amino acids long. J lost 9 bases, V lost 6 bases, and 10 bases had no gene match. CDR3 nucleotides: TGTGCCAGCAGTGACCCGGGGACTAGCGGGAGAGGTGAGCAGTTCTTC. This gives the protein CASSDPGTSGRGEQFF.

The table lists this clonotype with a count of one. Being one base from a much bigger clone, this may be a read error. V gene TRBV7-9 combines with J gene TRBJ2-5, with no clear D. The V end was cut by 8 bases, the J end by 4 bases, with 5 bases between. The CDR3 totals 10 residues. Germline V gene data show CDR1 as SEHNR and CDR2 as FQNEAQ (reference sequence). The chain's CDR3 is CASHRETQYF. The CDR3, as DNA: TGTGCCAGCCACCGAGAGACCCAGTACTTC.

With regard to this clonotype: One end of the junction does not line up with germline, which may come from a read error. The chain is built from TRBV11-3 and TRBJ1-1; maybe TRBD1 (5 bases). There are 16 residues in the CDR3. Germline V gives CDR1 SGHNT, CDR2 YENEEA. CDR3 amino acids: CASSLAPSYSRGGAFF. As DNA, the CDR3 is TGCGCCAGCAGCTTAGCCCCCAGTTACTCTCGGGGGGGAGCTTTCTTT.

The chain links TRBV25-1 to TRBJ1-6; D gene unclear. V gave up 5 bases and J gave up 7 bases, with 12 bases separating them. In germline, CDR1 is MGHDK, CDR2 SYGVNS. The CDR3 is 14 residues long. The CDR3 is CASSFDRVNSPLHF. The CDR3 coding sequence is TGTGCCAGCAGTTTCGATAGGGTGAATTCACCCCTCCACTTT.

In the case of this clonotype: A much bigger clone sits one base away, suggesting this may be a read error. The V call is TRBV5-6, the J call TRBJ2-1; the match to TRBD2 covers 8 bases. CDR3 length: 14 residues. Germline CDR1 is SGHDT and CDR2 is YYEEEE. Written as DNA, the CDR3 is TGTGCCAACAGCCTCGGGGGGGCTAGCAATGAGCAGTTCTTC. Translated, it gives CANSLGGASNEQFF. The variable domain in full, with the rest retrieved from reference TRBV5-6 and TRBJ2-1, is DAGVTQSPTHLIKTRGQQVTLRCSPKSGHDTVSWYQQALGQGPQFIFQYYEEEERQRGNFPDRFSGHQFPNYSSELNVNALLLGDSALYLCANSLGGASNEQFFGPGTRLTVL.

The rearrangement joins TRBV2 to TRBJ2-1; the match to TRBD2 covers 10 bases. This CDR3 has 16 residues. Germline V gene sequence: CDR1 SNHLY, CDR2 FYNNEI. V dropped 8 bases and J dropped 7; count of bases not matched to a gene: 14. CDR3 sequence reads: CASDAPLAGEGNEQFF. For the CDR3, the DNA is TGTGCCAGCGATGCCCCTCTAGCGGGAGAGGGGAATGAGCAGTTCTTC.

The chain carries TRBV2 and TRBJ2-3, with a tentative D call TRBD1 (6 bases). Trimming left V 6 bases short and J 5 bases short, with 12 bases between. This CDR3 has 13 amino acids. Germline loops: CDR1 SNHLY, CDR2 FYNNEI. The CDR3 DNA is TGTGCCAGCAGCAGGGGAGAGGAAGATACGCAGTATTTT. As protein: CASSRGEEDTQYF.

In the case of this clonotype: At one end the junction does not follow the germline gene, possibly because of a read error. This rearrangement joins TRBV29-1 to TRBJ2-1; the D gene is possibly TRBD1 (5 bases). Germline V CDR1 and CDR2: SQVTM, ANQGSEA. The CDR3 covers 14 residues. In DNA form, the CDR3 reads TGCAGCGTTGACCCGAAAGGTAGGGGAAATGAGCAGTCCTTC. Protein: CSVDPKGRGNEQSF.

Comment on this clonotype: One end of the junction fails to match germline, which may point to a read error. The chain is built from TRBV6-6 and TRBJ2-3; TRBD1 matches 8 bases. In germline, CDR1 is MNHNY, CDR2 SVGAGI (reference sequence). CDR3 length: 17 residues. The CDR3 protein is CASSYEQGAAFTDTQFF. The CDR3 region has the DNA TGTGCCAGCAGTTACGAGCAGGGGGCAGCGTTCACAGATACGCAGTTTTTT.

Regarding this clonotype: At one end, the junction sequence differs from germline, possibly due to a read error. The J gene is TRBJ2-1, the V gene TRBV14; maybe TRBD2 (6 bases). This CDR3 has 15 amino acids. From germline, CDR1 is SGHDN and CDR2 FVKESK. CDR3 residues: CASRHAISGLNEQFF. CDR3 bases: TGTGCCAGCCGCCATGCAATTAGCGGACTCAATGAGCAGTTCTTC.

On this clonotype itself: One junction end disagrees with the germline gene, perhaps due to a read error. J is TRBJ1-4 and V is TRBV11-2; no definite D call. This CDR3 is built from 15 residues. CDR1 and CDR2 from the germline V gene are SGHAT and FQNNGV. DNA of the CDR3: TGTGCCAGCAGCTTCTTGGTAGAGGACGCTGAAAAACTGTTCTTT. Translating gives CASSFLVEDAEKLFF.